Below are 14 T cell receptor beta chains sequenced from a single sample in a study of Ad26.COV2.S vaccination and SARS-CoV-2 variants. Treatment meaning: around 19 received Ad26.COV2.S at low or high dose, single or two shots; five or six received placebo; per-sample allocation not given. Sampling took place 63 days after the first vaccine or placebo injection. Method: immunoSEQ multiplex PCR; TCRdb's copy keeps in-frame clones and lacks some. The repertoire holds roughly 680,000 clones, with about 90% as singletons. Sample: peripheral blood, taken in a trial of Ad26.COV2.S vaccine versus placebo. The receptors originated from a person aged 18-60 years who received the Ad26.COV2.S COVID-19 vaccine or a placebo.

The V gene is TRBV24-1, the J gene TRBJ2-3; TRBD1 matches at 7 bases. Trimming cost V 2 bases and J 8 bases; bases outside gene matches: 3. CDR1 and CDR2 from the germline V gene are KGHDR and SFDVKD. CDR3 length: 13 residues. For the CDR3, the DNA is TGTGCCACCAGTGATTGGTCAGGGGGTACGCAGTATTTT. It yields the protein CATSDWSGGTQYF.

The CDR3 protein is CASSKGQGNSNEKLFF. The CDR3 DNA follows: TGTGCCAGTAGTAAGGGACAGGGTAATTCTAATGAAAAACTGTTTTTT. The chain combines TRBV19 with TRBJ1-4, with 9 bases lining up with TRBD1. This CDR3 has 16 amino acids. Germline V gives CDR1 LNHDA, CDR2 SQIVND (reference sequence). The trim removed 4 bases at V and 3 bases at J, leaving 6 bases unmatched. Full variable domain (remainder filled in from reference TRBV19 and TRBJ1-4): DGGITQSPKYLFRKEGQNVTLSCEQNLNHDAMYWYRQDPGQGLRLIYYSQIVNDFQKGDIAEGYSVSREKKESFPLTVTSAQKNPTAFYLCASSKGQGNSNEKLFFGSGTQLSVL.

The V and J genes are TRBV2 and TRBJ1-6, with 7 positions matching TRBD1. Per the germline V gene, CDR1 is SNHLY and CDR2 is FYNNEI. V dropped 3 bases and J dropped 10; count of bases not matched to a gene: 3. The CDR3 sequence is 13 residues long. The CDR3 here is CASSETGHSPLHF. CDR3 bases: TGTGCCAGCAGTGAGACAGGGCACTCACCCCTCCACTTT.

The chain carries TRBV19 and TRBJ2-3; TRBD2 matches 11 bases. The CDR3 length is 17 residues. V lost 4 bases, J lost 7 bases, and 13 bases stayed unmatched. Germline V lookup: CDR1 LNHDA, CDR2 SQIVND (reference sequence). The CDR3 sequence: CASSSPGASGGFNTQYF. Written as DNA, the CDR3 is TGTGCCAGTAGTAGCCCCGGGGCTAGCGGGGGGTTTAATACGCAGTATTTT.

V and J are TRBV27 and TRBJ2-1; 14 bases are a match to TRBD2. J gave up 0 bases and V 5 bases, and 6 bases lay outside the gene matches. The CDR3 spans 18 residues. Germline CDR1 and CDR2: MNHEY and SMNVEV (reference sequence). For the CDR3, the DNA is TGTGCCAGCAGTCCTCAGACTAGCGGGAGGGCCTCCTACAATGAGCAGTTCTTC. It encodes CASSPQTSGRASYNEQFF.

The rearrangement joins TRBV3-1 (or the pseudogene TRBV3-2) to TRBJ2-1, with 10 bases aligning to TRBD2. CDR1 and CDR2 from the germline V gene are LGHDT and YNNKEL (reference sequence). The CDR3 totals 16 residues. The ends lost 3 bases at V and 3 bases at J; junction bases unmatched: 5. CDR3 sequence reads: CASSQLAGDNYNEQFF. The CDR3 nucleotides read TGTGCCAGCAGCCAGCTAGCGGGAGATAACTACAATGAGCAGTTCTTC.

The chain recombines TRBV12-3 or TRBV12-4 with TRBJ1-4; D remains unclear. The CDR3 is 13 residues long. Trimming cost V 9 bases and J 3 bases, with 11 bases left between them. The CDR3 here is CASRGGPNEKLFF. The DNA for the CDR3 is TGTGCCAGTAGAGGTGGTCCTAATGAAAAACTGTTTTTT.

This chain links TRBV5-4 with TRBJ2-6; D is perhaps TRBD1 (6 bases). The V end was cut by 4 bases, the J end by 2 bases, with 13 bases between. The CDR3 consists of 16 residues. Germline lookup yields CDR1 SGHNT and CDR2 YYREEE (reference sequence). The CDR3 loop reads CASSIASGAGANVLTF. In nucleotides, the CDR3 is TGTGCCAGCAGCATCGCATCAGGGGCTGGGGCCAACGTCCTGACTTTC.

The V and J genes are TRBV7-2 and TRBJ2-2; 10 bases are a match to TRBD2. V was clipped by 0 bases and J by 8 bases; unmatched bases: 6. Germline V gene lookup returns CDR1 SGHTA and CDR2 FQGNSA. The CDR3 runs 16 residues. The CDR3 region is CASSLAPSGGRGELFF. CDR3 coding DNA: TGTGCCAGCAGCTTAGCGCCTAGCGGGGGTCGAGGGGAGCTGTTTTTT. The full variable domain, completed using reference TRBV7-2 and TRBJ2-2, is GAGVSQSPSNKVTEKGKDVELRCDPISGHTALYWYRQSLGQGLEFLIYFQGNSAPDKSGLPSDRFSAERTGGSVSTLTIQRTQQEDSAVYLCASSLAPSGGRGELFFGEGSRLTVL.

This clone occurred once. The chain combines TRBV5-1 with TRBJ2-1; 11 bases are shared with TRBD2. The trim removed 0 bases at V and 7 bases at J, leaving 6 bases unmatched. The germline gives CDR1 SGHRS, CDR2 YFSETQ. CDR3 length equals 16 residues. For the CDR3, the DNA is TGCGCCAGCAGCTTGGGTCTAGCGGGAGGCATGAATGAGCAGTTCTTC. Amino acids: CASSLGLAGGMNEQFF.

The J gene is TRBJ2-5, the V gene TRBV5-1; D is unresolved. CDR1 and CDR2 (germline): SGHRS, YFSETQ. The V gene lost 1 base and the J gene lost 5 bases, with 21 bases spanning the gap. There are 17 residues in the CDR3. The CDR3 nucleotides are TGCGCCAGCAGCTTGTACGAAGGTGAGCCAAGAGTGGAGACCCAGTACTTC. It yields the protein CASSLYEGEPRVETQYF.

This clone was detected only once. This CDR3 reads CASTQGRRNTIYF. The CDR3 DNA follows: TGTGCCAGCACACAGGGCAGGAGGAACACCATATATTTT. The V gene is TRBV19, the J gene TRBJ1-3; D possibly corresponds to TRBD1 (6 bases). V lost 9 bases, J lost 7 bases, and 16 bases lay in between. CDR1 and CDR2 from the germline V gene are LNHDA and SQIVND (reference sequence). The CDR3 runs to 13 residues.

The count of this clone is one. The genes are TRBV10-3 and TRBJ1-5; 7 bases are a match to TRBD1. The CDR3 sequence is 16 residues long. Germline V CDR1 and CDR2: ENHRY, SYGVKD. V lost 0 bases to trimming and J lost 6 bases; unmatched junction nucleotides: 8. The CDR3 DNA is TGTGCCATCAGTGAGTCGAGGGGGCGCGAGGGTCAGCCCCAGCATTTT. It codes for CAISESRGREGQPQHF.

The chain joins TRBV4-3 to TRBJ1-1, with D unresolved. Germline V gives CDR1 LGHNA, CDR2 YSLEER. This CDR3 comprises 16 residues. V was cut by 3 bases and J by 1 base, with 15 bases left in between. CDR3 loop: CASSQFDRKGNTEAFF. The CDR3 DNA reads TGCGCCAGCAGCCAGTTCGATCGGAAGGGGAACACTGAAGCTTTCTTT.